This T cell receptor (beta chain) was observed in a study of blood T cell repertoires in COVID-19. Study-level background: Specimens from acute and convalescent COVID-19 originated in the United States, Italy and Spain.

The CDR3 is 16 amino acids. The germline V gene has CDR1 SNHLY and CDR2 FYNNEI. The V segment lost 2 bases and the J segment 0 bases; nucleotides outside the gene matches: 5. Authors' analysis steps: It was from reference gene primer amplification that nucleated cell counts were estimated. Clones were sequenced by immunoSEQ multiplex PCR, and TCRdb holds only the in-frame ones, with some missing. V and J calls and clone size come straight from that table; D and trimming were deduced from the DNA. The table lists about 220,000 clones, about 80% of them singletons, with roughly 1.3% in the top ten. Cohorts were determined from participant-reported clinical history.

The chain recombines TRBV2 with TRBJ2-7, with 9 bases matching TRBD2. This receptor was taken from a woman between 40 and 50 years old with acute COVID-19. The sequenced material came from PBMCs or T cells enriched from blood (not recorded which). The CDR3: CASSESPSGTSYEQYF. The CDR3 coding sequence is TGTGCCAGCAGTGAAAGTCCTAGCGGGACCTCCTACGAGCAGTACTTC.